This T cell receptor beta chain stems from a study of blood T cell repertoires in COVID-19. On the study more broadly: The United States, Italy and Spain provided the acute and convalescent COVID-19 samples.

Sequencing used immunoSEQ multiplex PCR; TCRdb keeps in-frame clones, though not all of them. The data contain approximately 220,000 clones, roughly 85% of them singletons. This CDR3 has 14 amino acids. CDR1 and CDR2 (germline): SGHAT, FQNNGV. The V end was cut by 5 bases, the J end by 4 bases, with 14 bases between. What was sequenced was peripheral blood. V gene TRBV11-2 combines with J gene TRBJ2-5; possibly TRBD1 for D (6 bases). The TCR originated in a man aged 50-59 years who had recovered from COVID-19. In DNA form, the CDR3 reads TGTGCCAGCAGCCAGACCGGGACACCAGAGACCCAGTACTTC. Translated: CASSQTGTPETQYF.